The next 11 T cell receptor beta chains were all read from a single sample in a study of cytomegalovirus exposure and HLA in healthy donors. The primer mix had 60 Vbeta and 13 Jbeta primers. The assay was immunoSEQ multiplex PCR, and TCRdb's table has in-frame clones only and misses some. The sample has about 120,000 clones; over 75% are singletons. Input material: PBMCs. Every receptor here comes from a woman younger than 30 in good health and CMV-seronegative.

V usage is TRBV4-1 and J usage is TRBJ2-7; 7 bases are shared with TRBD2. V was pared by 2 bases and J by 4 bases, with 8 bases of the junction left unmatched. The CDR3 is 15 residues long. Germline V gene sequence: CDR1 MGHRA, CDR2 YSYEKL. CDR3 sequence reads: CASSQRTRAEYEQYF. The CDR3 bases are TGCGCCAGCAGCCAAAGGACTAGGGCTGAGTACGAGCAGTACTTC.

The chain is built from TRBV2 and TRBJ1-5; D uncertain. V lost 4 bases and J lost 2, with 12 bases in between. The CDR3 contains 15 residues. The germline CDR1 and CDR2 sequences are SNHLY and FYNNEI. This CDR3 is CASSGSGKGNQPQHF. As DNA, the CDR3 is TGTGCCAGCAGTGGATCAGGTAAAGGCAATCAGCCCCAGCATTTT.

The rearrangement links TRBV2 to TRBJ1-2; D gene unclear. Germline V CDR1 and CDR2: SNHLY, FYNNEI. The CDR3 has 13 residues. The V and J ends lost 6 bases and 1 base respectively, with 9 bases between them. The CDR3 bases are TGTGCCAGCAGAGGCAGACTTAACTATGGCTACACCTTC. Protein product: CASRGRLNYGYTF.

This rearrangement joins TRBV6-1 to TRBJ2-5, with 7 positions matching TRBD1. The V segment lost 6 bases and the J segment 2 bases; nucleotides outside the gene matches: 6. The CDR3 extends over 14 amino acids. Germline values: CDR1 MNHNS, CDR2 SASEGT. CDR3 DNA sequence: TGTGCCAGCAGGAAGGGGGACAGTCAAGAGACCCAGTACTTC. Amino acid sequence: CASRKGDSQETQYF.

This clone was detected only once. The chain recombines TRBV7-2 with TRBJ2-5; unclear D gene. The CDR3 loop spans 14 amino acids. CDR1 is SGHTA and CDR2 is FQGNSA in the germline V gene. V was pared by 1 base and J by 0 bases, with 6 bases between. CDR3 nucleotide sequence: TGTGCCAGCAGCTTAGACAGAAACCAAGAGACCCAGTACTTC. It is translated as CASSLDRNQETQYF.

This clone was seen a few times. CDR3 protein: CASSWGDTEAFF. The CDR3 DNA follows: TGTGCCAGCAGTTGGGGGGACACTGAAGCTTTCTTT. This chain connects TRBV6-6 to TRBJ1-1; maybe TRBD1 (5 bases). Trimming took 4 bases from V and 3 from J, leaving 6 bases between them. The CDR3 loop spans 12 amino acids. From germline, CDR1 is MNHNY and CDR2 SVGAGI (reference sequence).

The CDR3 bases are TGTGCCAGCAGTAATCCTTCAGGGGGCATCTATGGCTACACCTTC. Its protein product is CASSNPSGGIYGYTF. The chain is built from TRBV27 and TRBJ1-2; 8 positions agree with TRBD1. Germline V CDR1 and CDR2: MNHEY, SMNVEV (reference sequence). The CDR3 length is 15 residues. The V gene end was trimmed by 5 bases and the J gene end by 4 bases; junction bases not matched to a gene: 9.

The genes are TRBV5-1 and TRBJ2-1; maybe TRBD1 (6 bases). Looked up from germline, CDR1 is SGHRS and CDR2 is YFSETQ. Trimming removed 4 bases from V and 5 bases from J, with 10 bases in between. The CDR3 sequence is 13 residues long. The CDR3 coding sequence is TGCGCCAGCAGCCGAGGACAGAACAATGAGCAGTTCTTC. Protein sequence: CASSRGQNNEQFF.

V is TRBV18 and J is TRBJ1-5, with D unclear. V was shortened by 0 bases and J by 5 bases, with 5 bases between the two germline ends. This CDR3 region has 13 residues. CDR1 is KGHSH, CDR2 LQKENI, per germline. The DNA of the CDR3 is TGTGCCAGCTCACCACCAGGAGATCAGCCCCAGCATTTT. As protein: CASSPPGDQPQHF.

The V call is TRBV9, the J call TRBJ2-7; no reliable D call. V lost 0 bases to trimming and J lost 2 bases, with 6 bases between them. The CDR3 runs 13 residues. From germline, CDR1 is SGDLS and CDR2 YYNGEE. The CDR3, as DNA: TGTGCCAGCAGCGTAGTTCCCGCCTACGAGCAGTACTTC. This codes for CASSVVPAYEQYF.

This chain uses TRBV7-6 with TRBJ1-6, with D unresolved. The V and J ends lost 1 base and 7 bases respectively, with 11 bases between them. This CDR3 is built from 15 residues. CDR1 and CDR2 from the germline V gene are SGHVS and FNYEAQ. The CDR3 bases are TGTGCCAGCAGCTTAGGCGGAGGGAGAAATTCACCCCTCCACTTT. The encoded protein is CASSLGGGRNSPLHF.